This T cell receptor (beta chain) was recovered during a study of neoadjuvant anti-PD-1 for oral cavity cancer. Study results and limitations: Pretreatment Treg/Th17 ratio correlated inversely with post-treatment tumor clonality.

Here immunoSEQ multiplex PCR was the method, and the copy in TCRdb shows in-frame clones only, minus some. In the table there are over 1,300 clones, more than 50% of which are singletons. The table lists this clone with a few counts. What it recognizes is unknown. The CDR3 runs to 15 residues. The germline CDR1 and CDR2 sequences are MGHRA and YSYEKL. V shed 4 bases and J shed 5 bases, with 17 bases lying between them. Sample time point: after neoadjuvant nivolumab, at surgical resection. This TCR derives from a person between 40 and 85 years old with oral cavity squamous cell carcinoma. Sequencing used tumor tissue, obtained after nivolumab (anti-PD-1) treatment. The genes are TRBV4-1 and TRBJ2-5, with D maybe TRBD2 (6 bases). The CDR3 protein is CASSRAVGGIETQYF. The CDR3 DNA reads TGCGCCAGCAGCCGCGCCGTGGGGGGAATCGAGACCCAGTACTTC.